This entry lists 8 T cell receptor beta chains sequenced from one sample in a study of OX40 agonist ivuxolimab in advanced cancers. The repertoire was sequenced with immunoSEQ multiplex PCR; TCRdb's copy has only in-frame clones and lacks some. Of approximately 94,000 clones listed, about 89% are singletons. The specimen comprised CD4+ or CD8+ T cells sorted from blood, sampled in a trial of the OX40 agonist ivuxolimab. The receptor set was obtained from an adult with an advanced solid tumor such as melanoma, head and neck, liver or kidney cancer.

A few counts support this clone. The chain recombines TRBV30 with TRBJ1-1; D remains unclear. The CDR3 runs 14 residues. Trimming took 4 bases from V and 0 from J, leaving 12 bases between them. CDR1 GTSNPN and CDR2 SVGIG come from the germline V gene (reference sequence). CDR3 nucleotides: TGTGCCTGGATCGGGAGCTGGGTGAACACTGAAGCTTTCTTT. It yields the protein CAWIGSWVNTEAFF.

V usage is TRBV5-4 and J usage is TRBJ2-1; a weak D match, TRBD1 (7 bases). V lost 3 bases and J 8 bases, leaving 15 bases between the germline ends. CDR1 SGHNT and CDR2 YYREEE come from the germline V gene (reference sequence). The CDR3 has 14 amino acids. Here the CDR3 DNA reads TGTGCCAGCAGCTCAGGGGGATGGGGGGATGAGCAGTTCTTC. As protein: CASSSGGWGDEQFF. The entire variable domain, with the rest obtained from reference TRBV5-4 and TRBJ2-1, is as follows: ETGVTQSPTHLIKTRGQQVTLRCSSQSGHNTVSWYQQALGQGPQFIFQYYREEENGRGNFPPRFSGLQFPNYSSELNVNALELDDSALYLCASSSGGWGDEQFFGPGTRLTVL.

The chain employs TRBV11-3 and TRBJ2-1; TRBD2 agrees at 8 bases. Trimming removed 5 bases from V and 6 bases from J; junction bases left unmatched: 9. The length of the CDR3 is 15 residues. Germline CDR1 reads SGHNT; CDR2 reads YENEEA. DNA for the CDR3: TGTGCCAGCAGCCACCGACGGACTAGCCCCAATGAGCAGTTCTTC. It specifies CASSHRRTSPNEQFF.

This clone is a singleton in its sample. This chain joins TRBV5-1 and TRBJ1-4, with TRBD1 matching over 8 bases. Germline values: CDR1 SGHRS, CDR2 YFSETQ. V shed 2 bases, J shed 2 bases, and the junction held 14 bases outside the gene matches. The CDR3 runs 19 residues. Here the CDR3 reads CASSFIFQGARGTNEKLFF. The DNA for the CDR3 is TGCGCCAGCAGCTTTATATTTCAGGGGGCGCGGGGCACTAATGAAAAACTGTTTTTT.

The gene calls are TRBV5-1 and TRBJ1-1, with 7 bases lining up with TRBD1. Germline V gives CDR1 SGHRS, CDR2 YFSETQ. V shed 4 bases and J 5 bases; nucleotides not matched to a gene: 5. The CDR3 spans 13 residues. CDR3 protein: CASSRTGATEAFF. The DNA of the CDR3 is TGCGCCAGCAGCAGAACAGGGGCGACTGAAGCTTTCTTT.

The chain combines TRBV6-6 with TRBJ1-2; no reliable D call. Germline V gene data show CDR1 as MNHNY and CDR2 as SVGAGI (reference sequence). The CDR3 covers 12 residues. V was trimmed by 0 bases and J by 7 bases, leaving 6 bases between them. The CDR3 DNA is TGTGCCAGCAGTTACTCCAGGCTTGGCTACACCTTC. Amino acids: CASSYSRLGYTF.

The chain recombines TRBV7-8 with TRBJ2-7; D assignment may be TRBD1 or TRBD2 (5 bases each). V was cut by 5 bases and J by 7 bases, with 24 bases left in between. Germline V CDR1 and CDR2: SGHVS, FQNEAQ. This CDR3 contains 16 residues. The CDR3 loop reads CASSPPGSGTSGEQYF. The CDR3 coding sequence is TGTGCCAGCAGCCCACCAGGGAGCGGTACCTCGGGGGAGCAGTACTTC.

The rearrangement links TRBV7-2 to TRBJ1-6; D is uncertain. Trimming shortened V by 6 bases and J by 5 bases, and 14 bases separated the two germline ends. This CDR3 is built from 15 residues. CDR1 is SGHTA and CDR2 is FQGNSA in the germline V gene. Here the CDR3 reads CASRPAGLNNSPLHF. The CDR3 bases are TGTGCCAGCAGGCCAGCGGGGTTAAATAATTCACCCCTCCACTTT.